A selection of T cell receptor beta chains follows, all from one sample in a study of neoadjuvant anti-PD-1 for oral cavity cancer. Repertoires were generated with immunoSEQ multiplex PCR, while TCRdb's copy carries only in-frame clones and drops some. In the table there are tens of thousands of clones, about 25% of which are singletons. The sample was tumor tissue, taken after nivolumab (anti-PD-1) treatment. The receptors were sampled from a person between 35 and 79 years old with oral cavity squamous cell carcinoma. CDR3s leave out the opening cysteine and the closing phenylalanine or tryptophan.

j_gene	v_gene	CDR3aa
TRBJ1-5	TRBV19	ASSMSRQGNQPQH
TRBJ1-1	TRBV6-5	ASRRLQGLTEAF
TRBJ2-7	TRBV30	ASARTVYEQY
TRBJ2-1	TRBV28	ASSSPVAGGSGVEQF
TRBJ2-7	TRBV30	AWSNYRHKQY
TRBJ2-7	TRBV5-1	ASSLSRMVGEQY
TRBJ1-5	TRBV19	ASSTFDGHGQPQH
TRBJ1-4	TRBV10-3	AISNQNFGEKLF
TRBJ2-7	TRBV11-2	ASSLGQSTYEQY
TRBJ1-2	TRBV6-1	ASLQFNYGYT
TRBJ1-1	TRBV19	ASSHTEAF
TRBJ2-7	TRBV5-1	ASSLVGYEQY
TRBJ1-1	TRBV10-3	AISESGGQYTEAF
TRBJ1-5	TRBV2	ASSEGQEPQH
TRBJ1-1	TRBV29-1	SVGGGLHAEAF
TRBJ1-1	TRBV5-8	AITGGNTEAF
TRBJ2-1	TRBV30	AFQTGRGGNYNEQF
TRBJ1-2	TRBV6-5	ASSYFLGGIDYGYT
TRBJ2-2	TRBV5-1	ASSAGTVTGELF
TRBJ1-4	TRBV4-2	ASSQELNGGNEKLF
TRBJ1-4	TRBV30	AWKGQEFNPLLPNEKLF
TRBJ2-1	TRBV28	ASSLPQYNEQF
TRBJ2-7	TRBV28	ASSFVTGIDEQY
TRBJ1-5	TRBV7-9	ASSAGPNQPQH
TRBJ2-3	TRBV5-8	ASSPTTDTQY
TRBJ1-5	TRBV19	ASSTDRVGQPQH
TRBJ2-7	TRBV9	ASSEGPSPGSGSYEQY
TRBJ2-2	TRBV29-1	SVVRGNTGELF
TRBJ2-7	TRBV21-1	ASSKIPTSRDSHLDRPSGEQY
TRBJ1-1	TRBV19	ASSIRQGALNTEAF
TRBJ2-3	TRBV30	AWSVWGRGFTDTQY
TRBJ1-1	TRBV30	AWALQGYTEAF
TRBJ2-7	TRBV6-6	ASSTEYPPRYEQY
TRBJ1-5	TRBV4-2	ASSPFEKSGADSNQPQH
TRBJ1-5	TRBV12-5	ASGLTPEVQPQH